The 11 T cell receptor beta chains given below trace back to one sample, sequenced in a study of shared clonotypes between healthy human individuals. Naivety among CD8 cells was defined by CD45RO negativity and positive CCR7 selection, thereby excluding terminally differentiated effector memory CD45RA+ cells. Libraries were prepared by immunoSEQ multiplex PCR; TCRdb keeps only in-frame clonotypes and omits some of them. The sample includes around 2,100,000 clones, about 95% of them seen just once. Sequenced input: naive CD8+ T cells sorted from blood. The receptors derive from a man aged 18-30 years in good health.

On this clone: In this CDR3 the conserved last residue, phenylalanine or tryptophan, is missing, so a read error is likely. The DNA is left out, because the CDR3 cannot be placed on it with certainty; the CDR3 is given as TCRdb lists it. This chain joins TRBV6-1 and TRBJ1-2. The CDR3 has 12 amino acids, counting both end residues. The germline V gene has CDR1 MNHNS and CDR2 SASEGT. The CDR3 here is CASSDIPPAAAS.

The chain recombines TRBV4-1 with TRBJ2-7; D might be TRBD2 (6 bases). The CDR3 length is 15 residues. The germline V gene has CDR1 MGHRA and CDR2 YSYEKL. V was shortened by 0 bases and J by 3 bases, with 12 bases between the two germline ends. CDR3 coding DNA: TGCGCCAGCAGCCAAGATACCGGGAGTTTCTACGAGCAGTACTTC. This codes for CASSQDTGSFYEQYF.

V usage is TRBV7-6 and J usage is TRBJ2-5; D assignment may be TRBD1 or TRBD2 (5 bases each). This CDR3 spans 14 amino acids. CDR1 is SGHVS and CDR2 is FNYEAQ in the germline V gene. V was shortened by 2 bases and J by 1 base, with 8 bases between the two germline ends. The chain's CDR3 is CASSLMGTQETQYF. In DNA form, the CDR3 reads TGTGCCAGCAGCTTAATGGGGACCCAAGAGACCCAGTACTTC.

The gene calls are TRBV4-1 and TRBJ2-2; the match to TRBD2 covers 9 bases. The V segment lost 2 bases and the J segment 0 bases; nucleotides outside the gene matches: 7. Germline CDR1 and CDR2: MGHRA and YSYEKL. The CDR3 has 18 residues. The CDR3 nucleotides are TGCGCCAGCAGCCAATATCCTAGCGGGGAATCGAACACCGGGGAGCTGTTTTTT. It specifies CASSQYPSGESNTGELFF.

The V gene is TRBV9, the J gene TRBJ2-7, with 9 bases that match TRBD2. This CDR3 is built from 15 residues. The germline gives CDR1 SGDLS, CDR2 YYNGEE. The ends lost 7 bases at V and 4 bases at J; junction bases unmatched: 12. The CDR3 nucleotides read TGTGCCAGCTCCCCGGGGGCAGCGGGAGGTTACGAGCAGTACTTC. Translating gives CASSPGAAGGYEQYF.

The rearrangement uses TRBV5-4 and TRBJ1-1, with 9 bases identical to TRBD1. V shed 2 bases and J 6 bases; nucleotides not matched to a gene: 5. The germline V gene has CDR1 SGHNT and CDR2 YYREEE (reference sequence). CDR3 length: 14 residues. CDR3 in DNA: TGTGCCAGCAGCTTCACAGGGGGCGAAGCTGAAGCTTTCTTT. Amino acids: CASSFTGGEAEAFF.

Of note for this clone: Other DNA sequences in this sample translate to the same CDR3. The rearrangement links TRBV6-5 to TRBJ1-5; tentatively, D is TRBD1 (6 bases). The germline V gene has CDR1 MNHEY and CDR2 SVGAGI. Trimming removed 5 bases from V and 0 bases from J, with 8 bases in between. CDR3 length: 14 amino acids. The CDR3: CASSPDSSNQPQHF. The CDR3 DNA follows: TGTGCCAGCAGTCCGGACAGTAGCAATCAGCCCCAGCATTTT.

The genes are TRBV14 and TRBJ2-1; 11 bases fit TRBD2. Germline loops: CDR1 SGHDN, CDR2 FVKESK. The length of the CDR3 is 16 residues. The V segment lost 4 bases and the J segment 2 bases; nucleotides outside the gene matches: 4. Here the CDR3 reads CASSRTSGPTYNEQFF. CDR3 in DNA: TGTGCCAGCAGCCGGACTAGCGGGCCAACCTACAATGAGCAGTTCTTC.

This clone was detected only once. J is TRBJ2-1 and V is TRBV6-4; D uncertain. V dropped 2 bases and J dropped 10 bases, with 6 bases sitting between them. The CDR3 is made up of 11 amino acids. Germline V CDR1 and CDR2: MRHNA, SNTAGT. The CDR3 region has the DNA TGTGCCAGCAGTGACGGACCAGAGCAGTTCTTC. The encoded protein is CASSDGPEQFF.

The chain links TRBV27 to TRBJ2-5, with D perhaps assigned TRBD1 or TRBD2 (5 bases each). V dropped 5 bases and J dropped 0 bases, with 10 bases sitting between them. This CDR3 is built from 14 residues. The germline CDR1 and CDR2 sequences are MNHEY and SMNVEV (reference sequence). CDR3 nucleotide sequence: TGTGCCAGCAGTCATGGGACGGACCAAGAGACCCAGTACTTC. Translation gives CASSHGTDQETQYF.

Here the CDR3 reads CASSLASPNTGELFF. CDR3 nucleotide sequence: TGTGCCAGCAGTTTAGCCTCGCCGAACACCGGGGAGCTGTTTTTT. V is TRBV28 and J is TRBJ2-2; D remains ambiguous. Germline lookup yields CDR1 MDHEN and CDR2 SYDVKM. The CDR3 sequence is 15 residues long. The V end lost 2 bases, the J end lost 0 bases, and 7 bases lay between the germline ends.